This T cell receptor beta chain was identified during a study of human T cells and chemical hapten exposure. Findings and limits, study-wide: Patch test score showed a positive correlation with PT1 expanded TCR counts.

What the library attached to individual cDNA molecules were unique molecular identifiers. Using its own MiXCR run on the RACE reads, TCRdb lists one record per CDR3 protein. Of around 380,000 distinct CDR3 sequences in the sample, more than 4.5% are singletons; the top ten hold approximately 2.5%. Germline V lookup: CDR1 LGHDT, CDR2 YNNKEL (reference sequence). The CDR3 runs to 16 residues. Germline trimming cut 1 base from V and 4 bases from J; bases unmatched to any gene: 4. About this clonotype: Antigen: not known.

Time point specified: patch test 1, 2 weeks after DPC sensitization. Treatment meaning: therapeutic diphenylcyclopropenone sensitization with weekly scalp DPC. The source was whole blood, collected in connection with sensitization to the hapten diphenylcyclopropenone (DPC). V gene TRBV3-1 combines with J gene TRBJ2-2; 9 nucleotides line up with TRBD2. This sequence originates from a woman aged 45 to 65 with alopecia areata. Some clones in this sample may be carry-over from other donors' samples. CDR3 region: CASSQGGTSITGELFF. CDR3 DNA sequence: TGTGCCAGCAGCCAAGGTGGGACTAGCATCACCGGGGAGCTGTTTTTT.